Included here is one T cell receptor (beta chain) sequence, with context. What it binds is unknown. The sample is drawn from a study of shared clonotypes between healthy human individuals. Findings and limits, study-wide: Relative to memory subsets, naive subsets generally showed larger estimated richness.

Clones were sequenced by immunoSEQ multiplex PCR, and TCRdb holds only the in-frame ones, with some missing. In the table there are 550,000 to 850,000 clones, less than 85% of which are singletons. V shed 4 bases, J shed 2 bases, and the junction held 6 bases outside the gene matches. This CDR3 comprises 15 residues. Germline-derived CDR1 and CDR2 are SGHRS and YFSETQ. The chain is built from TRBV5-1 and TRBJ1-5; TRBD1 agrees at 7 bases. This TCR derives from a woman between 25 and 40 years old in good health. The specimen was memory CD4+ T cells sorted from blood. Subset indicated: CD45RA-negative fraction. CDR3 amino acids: CASSVTGEGNQPQHF. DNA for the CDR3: TGCGCCAGCAGCGTCACAGGGGAGGGCAATCAGCCCCAGCATTTT.